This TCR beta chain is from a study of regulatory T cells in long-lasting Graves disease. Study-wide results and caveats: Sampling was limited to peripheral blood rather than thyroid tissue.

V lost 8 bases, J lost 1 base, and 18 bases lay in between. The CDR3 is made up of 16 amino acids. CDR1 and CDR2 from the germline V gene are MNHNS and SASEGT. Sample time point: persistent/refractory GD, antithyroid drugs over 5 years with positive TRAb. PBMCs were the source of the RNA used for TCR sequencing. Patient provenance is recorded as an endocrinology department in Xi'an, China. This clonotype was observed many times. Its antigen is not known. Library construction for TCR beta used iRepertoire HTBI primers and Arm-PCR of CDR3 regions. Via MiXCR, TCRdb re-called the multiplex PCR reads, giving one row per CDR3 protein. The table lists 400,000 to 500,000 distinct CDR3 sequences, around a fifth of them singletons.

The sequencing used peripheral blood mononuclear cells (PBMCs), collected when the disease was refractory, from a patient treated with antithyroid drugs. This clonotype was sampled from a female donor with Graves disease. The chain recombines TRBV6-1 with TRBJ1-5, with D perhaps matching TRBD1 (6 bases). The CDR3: CASRSYREKSNQPQHF. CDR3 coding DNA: TGTGCCAGCCGGTCCTACAGGGAGAAGAGCAATCAGCCCCAGCATTTT.